The T cell receptor beta chain described here comes from a study of blood T cell repertoires in COVID-19. As for the study in general: PBMCs, B-cell-depleted T cells, or T cells were the source of the cDNA or gDNA that made up the material.

All enrollees were roughly 18 to 95 years old and from fewer than 25 US areas. Either two negative PCRs, clearance, or symptom resolution qualified Cohort 3 donors as recovered. Germline-derived CDR1 and CDR2 are LNHNV and YYDKDF (reference sequence). V lost 8 bases, J lost 0 bases, and 4 bases lay in between. The CDR3 consists of 11 residues. Using immunoSEQ multiplex PCR, the repertoire was profiled, and TCRdb retains in-frame clones only, with some absent. The sample yields some 270,000 clones, about nine tenths seen once. This receptor was obtained from a woman aged 55 to 70 who had recovered from COVID-19. The chain uses TRBV15 and TRBJ1-1; D not certain. Input material: PBMCs or T cells enriched from blood (not recorded which). The CDR3 loop is CATRLNTEAFF. Here the CDR3 DNA reads TGTGCCACCCGGTTGAACACTGAAGCTTTCTTT.